The source of this T cell receptor (beta chain) is a study of blood T cell repertoires in COVID-19. This clone appeared once. Germline V lookup: CDR1 WSHSY, CDR2 SAAADI. The CDR3 sequence is 13 residues long. The V and J ends lost 4 bases and 3 bases respectively, with 7 bases between them. Sequencing was performed with immunoSEQ multiplex PCR; in TCRdb, only in-frame clones are kept and a portion is missing. The top ten hold approximately 19% of the sample, which has about 110,000 clones, about 75% seen once. The material sequenced was peripheral blood. V and J are TRBV10-2 and TRBJ2-1; no definite D call. This TCR was sampled from a woman in her 70s with acute or convalescent COVID-19. Here the CDR3 DNA reads TGCGCCAGCAGTGCGTCCTTCTACAATGAGCAGTTCTTC. This sequence encodes CASSASFYNEQFF.